A single sample is the source of the 4 T cell receptor beta chains below, sequenced in a study of shared clonotypes between healthy human individuals (dated by TCRdb to 2018 to 2020). The method behind the library was the immunoSEQ multiplex PCR assay. The table comes from immuneACCESS by way of TCRdb, which keeps in-frame sequences with V and J called. Part of the clones is missing from these tables; in studies checked, under half for an unresolved V gene and the rest for unknown reasons. The sample table lists approximately 980,000 clones, around three quarters of them with a count of one. The ten biggest clones cover 1.5% of the sample. Sequenced: memory CD4+ T cells sorted from blood. The cell subset or site label, read with the paper, signifies: CD45RA-negative fraction. Receptor source: a man aged 18 to 29 in good health.

This rearrangement joins TRBV19 to TRBJ2-3; a weak D match, TRBD1 (5 bases). This CDR3 has 16 residues. CDR1 is LNHDA, CDR2 SQIVND, per germline (reference sequence). Trimming pared 4 bases from V and 0 bases from J, leaving 14 bases between. The CDR3 bases are TGTGCCAGTAGTAAATTTCTGACAGCTAGCACAGATACGCAGTATTTT. Protein sequence: CASSKFLTASTDTQYF.

This rearrangement joins TRBV9 to TRBJ2-7; 7 bases line up with TRBD1. With V trimmed by 2 bases and J by 3 bases, 8 bases remained unmatched. The CDR3 runs to 15 residues. Looked up from germline, CDR1 is SGDLS and CDR2 is YYNGEE. Written as DNA, the CDR3 is TGTGCCAGCAGCGTTTCGGGACAGAATTACTACGAGCAGTACTTC. Translating gives CASSVSGQNYYEQYF.

The chain employs TRBV6-5 and TRBJ1-4; possibly TRBD1 for D (5 bases). This CDR3 contains 14 residues. Trimming removed 4 bases from V and 8 bases from J, with 14 bases in between. Germline V gene lookup returns CDR1 MNHEY and CDR2 SVGAGI. The DNA of the CDR3 is TGTGCCAGCAGTTTCATCCAGGGCCGCGAAAAACTGTTTTTT. Its translation is CASSFIQGREKLFF.

The genes are TRBV5-6 and TRBJ2-3, with 7 bases lining up with TRBD1. With 5 bases clipped from V and 5 bases from J, the junction kept 14 bases outside the gene matches. The CDR3 contains 16 residues. Germline V gene data show CDR1 as SGHDT and CDR2 as YYEEEE. CDR3 bases: TGTGCCAGCAGTTCCCTCTTAGGGGGCAAAGGAGATACGCAGTATTTT. It specifies CASSSLLGGKGDTQYF.